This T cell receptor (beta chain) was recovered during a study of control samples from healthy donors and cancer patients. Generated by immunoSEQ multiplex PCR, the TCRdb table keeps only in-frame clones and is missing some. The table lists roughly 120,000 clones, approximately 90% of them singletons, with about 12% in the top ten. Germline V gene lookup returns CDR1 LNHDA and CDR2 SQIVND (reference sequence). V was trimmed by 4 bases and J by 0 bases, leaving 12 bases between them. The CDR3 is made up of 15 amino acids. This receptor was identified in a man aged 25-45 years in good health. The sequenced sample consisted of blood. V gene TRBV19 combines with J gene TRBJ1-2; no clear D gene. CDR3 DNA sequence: TGTGCCAGTAGTAACCCGCAGGCCACTAACTATGGCTACACCTTC. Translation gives CASSNPQATNYGYTF.